The sequence of this T cell receptor beta chain was determined in a study of T-cell reconstitution after alpha-beta-depleted transplantation in children. This clonotype was picked up many times. The TCRbeta library incorporated unique molecular identifiers. Each CDR3 protein gets one entry after TCRdb re-called the PCR reads with MiXCR. The sample contains hundreds of thousands of distinct CDR3 sequences, roughly 10% of which appear only once. Germline CDR1 reads KGHDR; CDR2 reads SFDVKD. The CDR3 loop spans 15 amino acids. V was pared by 6 bases and J by 1 base, with 6 bases of the junction left unmatched.

The source was PBMCs from the stem cell graft donor, collected from the stem cell graft. The chain combines TRBV24-1 with TRBJ2-7; TRBD1 aligns across 9 bases. This receptor was identified in a human donor who donated a stem cell graft to a child with acute lymphoblastic leukemia. Here the CDR3 DNA reads TGTGCCACCAGTAAGGGACAGGGAGGATCCTACGAGCAGTACTTC. Its translation is CATSKGQGGSYEQYF.